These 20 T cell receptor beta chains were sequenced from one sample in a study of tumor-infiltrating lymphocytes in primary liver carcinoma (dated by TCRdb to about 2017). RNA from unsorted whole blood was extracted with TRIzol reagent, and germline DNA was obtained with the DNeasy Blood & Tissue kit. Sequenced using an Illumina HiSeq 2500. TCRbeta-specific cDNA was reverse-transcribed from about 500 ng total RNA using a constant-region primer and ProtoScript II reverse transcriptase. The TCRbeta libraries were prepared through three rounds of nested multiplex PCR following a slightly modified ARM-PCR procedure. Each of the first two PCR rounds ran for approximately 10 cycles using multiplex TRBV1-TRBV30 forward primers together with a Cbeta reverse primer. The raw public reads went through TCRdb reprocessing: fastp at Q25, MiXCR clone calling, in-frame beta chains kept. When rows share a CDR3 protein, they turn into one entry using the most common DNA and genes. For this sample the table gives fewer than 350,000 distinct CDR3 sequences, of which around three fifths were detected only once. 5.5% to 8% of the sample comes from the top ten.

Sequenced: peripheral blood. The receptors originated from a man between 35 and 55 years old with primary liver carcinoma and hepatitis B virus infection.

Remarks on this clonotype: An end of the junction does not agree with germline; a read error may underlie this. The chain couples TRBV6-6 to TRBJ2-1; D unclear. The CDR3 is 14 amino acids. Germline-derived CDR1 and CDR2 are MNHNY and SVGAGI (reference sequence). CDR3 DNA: TGTGCCTGCAGTTACTCCCCAACCCCAAATGAGCAGTTCTTC. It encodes CACSYSPTPNEQFF.

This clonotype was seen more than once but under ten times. CDR3: CASSLIGIGQFF. The CDR3 nucleotides are TGTGCCAGCAGTCTGATCGGGATAGGGCAGTTCTTC. The chain joins TRBV5-6 to TRBJ2-1, with D perhaps TRBD2 (5 bases). Trimming stripped 5 bases from V and 12 bases from J, with 15 bases between. CDR3 length: 12 residues. The V gene's germline CDR1 is SGHDT and CDR2 YYEEEE.

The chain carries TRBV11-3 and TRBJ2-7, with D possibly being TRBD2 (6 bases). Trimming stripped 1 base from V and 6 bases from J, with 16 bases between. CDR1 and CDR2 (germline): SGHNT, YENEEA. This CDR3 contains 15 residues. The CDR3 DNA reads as TGTGCCAGCAGCTTAGGGCGGGGAACTACGGGCGAGCAGTACTTC. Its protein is CASSLGRGTTGEQYF.

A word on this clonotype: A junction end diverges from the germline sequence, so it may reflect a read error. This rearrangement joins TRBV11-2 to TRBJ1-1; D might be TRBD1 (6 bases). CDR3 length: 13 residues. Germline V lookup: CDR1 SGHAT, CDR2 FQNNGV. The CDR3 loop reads CASSFNRDTQAFF. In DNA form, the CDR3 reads TGTGCCAGCAGCTTTAACCGGGACACCCAAGCCTTCTTT. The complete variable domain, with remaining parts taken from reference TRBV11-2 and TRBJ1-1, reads EAGVAQSPRYKIIEKRQSVAFWCNPISGHATLYWYQQILGQGPKLLIQFQNNGVVDDSQLPKDRFSAERLKGVDSTLKIQPAKLEDSAVYLCASSFNRDTQAFFGQGTRLTVV.

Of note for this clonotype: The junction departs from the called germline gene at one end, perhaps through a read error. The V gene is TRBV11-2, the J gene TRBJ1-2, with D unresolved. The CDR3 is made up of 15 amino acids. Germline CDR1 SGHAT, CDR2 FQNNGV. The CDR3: CASSPRRVGVYGYAF. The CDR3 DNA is TGTGCCAGCAGCCCACGACGGGTGGGAGTCTATGGCTACGCCTTC.

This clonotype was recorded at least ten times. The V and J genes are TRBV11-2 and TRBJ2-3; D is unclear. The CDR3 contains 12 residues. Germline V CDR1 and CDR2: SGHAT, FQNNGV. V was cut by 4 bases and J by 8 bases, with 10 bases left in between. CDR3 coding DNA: TGTGCCAGCAGCTCAGATACAAGTACGCAGTATTTT. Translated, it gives CASSSDTSTQYF.

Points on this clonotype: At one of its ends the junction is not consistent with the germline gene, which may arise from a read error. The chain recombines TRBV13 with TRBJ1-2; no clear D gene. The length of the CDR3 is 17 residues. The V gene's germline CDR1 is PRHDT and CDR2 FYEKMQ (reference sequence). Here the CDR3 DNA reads TGTACCAGCAGCTTAGGCCGAGGGATAGACAACAACTATGGCTACACCTTC. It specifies CTSSLGRGIDNNYGYTF.

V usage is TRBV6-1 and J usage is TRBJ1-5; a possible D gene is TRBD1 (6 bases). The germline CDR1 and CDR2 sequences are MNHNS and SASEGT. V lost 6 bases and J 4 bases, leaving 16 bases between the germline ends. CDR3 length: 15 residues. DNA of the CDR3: TGTGCCAGCAGCGTAAAGACACAGGGAAATCAGCCCCAGCATTTT. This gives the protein CASSVKTQGNQPQHF.

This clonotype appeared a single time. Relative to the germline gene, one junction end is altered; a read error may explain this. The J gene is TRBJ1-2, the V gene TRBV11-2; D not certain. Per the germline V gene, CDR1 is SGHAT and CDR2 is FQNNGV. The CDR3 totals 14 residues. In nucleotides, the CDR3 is TGTGCTAGCAGCCATAATAGGGTTCCTTATGGCTACACCTTC. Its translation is CASSHNRVPYGYTF.

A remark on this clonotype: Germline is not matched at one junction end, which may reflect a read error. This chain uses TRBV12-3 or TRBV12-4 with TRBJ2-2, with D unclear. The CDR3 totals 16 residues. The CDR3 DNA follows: TGTGCCAGCAGTTTTAGGCGCAGACCTAACACCAGGGAGCTGTTTTTT. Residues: CASSFRRRPNTRELFF.

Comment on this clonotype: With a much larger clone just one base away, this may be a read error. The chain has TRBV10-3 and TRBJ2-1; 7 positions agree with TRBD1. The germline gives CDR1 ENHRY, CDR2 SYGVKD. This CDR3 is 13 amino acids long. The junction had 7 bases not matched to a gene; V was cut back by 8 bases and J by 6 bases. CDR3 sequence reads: CAIPGTVRNEQFF. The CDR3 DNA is TGTGCCATCCCCGGGACAGTGCGCAATGAGCAGTTCTTC.

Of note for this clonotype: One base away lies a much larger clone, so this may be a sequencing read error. The CDR3: CASSSGHSNQHQHF. The CDR3 DNA reads TGTGCCAGCAGCTCGGGACATAGCAATCAGCACCAGCATTTT. This chain links TRBV5-5 with TRBJ1-5, with D possibly matching TRBD1 (6 bases). The CDR3 consists of 14 residues. CDR1 is SGHKS, CDR2 YYEKEE, per germline (reference sequence). The variable domain in full, completed from reference TRBV5-5 and TRBJ1-5, reads DAGVTQSPTHLIKTRGQQVTLRCSPISGHKSVSWYQQVLGQGPQFIFQYYEKEERGRGNFPDRFSARQFPNYSSELNVNALLLGDSALYLCASSSGHSNQHQHFGDGTRLSIL.

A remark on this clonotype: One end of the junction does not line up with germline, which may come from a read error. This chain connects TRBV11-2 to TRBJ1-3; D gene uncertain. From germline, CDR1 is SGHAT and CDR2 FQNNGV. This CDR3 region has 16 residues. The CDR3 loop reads CTSSLDLDYPGNTIYF. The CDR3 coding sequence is TGTACCAGCAGCTTAGATCTAGACTACCCTGGAAACACCATATATTTT.

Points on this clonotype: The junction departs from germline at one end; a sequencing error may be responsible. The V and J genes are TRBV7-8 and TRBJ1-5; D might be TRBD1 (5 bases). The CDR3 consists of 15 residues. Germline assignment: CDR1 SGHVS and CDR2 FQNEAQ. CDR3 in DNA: TGTGACAGCAGCTTAGGGGCCCTTACGAATCAGCCCCAGCATTTT. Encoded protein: CDSSLGALTNQPQHF.

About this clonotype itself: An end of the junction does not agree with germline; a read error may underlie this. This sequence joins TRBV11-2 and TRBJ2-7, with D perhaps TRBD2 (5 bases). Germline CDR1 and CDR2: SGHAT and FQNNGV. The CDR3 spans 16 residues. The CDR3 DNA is TGTGCCAGTAGCTTAGATGGGCTTAGCGTGAGATACGAGCAGTACTTC. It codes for CASSLDGLSVRYEQYF.

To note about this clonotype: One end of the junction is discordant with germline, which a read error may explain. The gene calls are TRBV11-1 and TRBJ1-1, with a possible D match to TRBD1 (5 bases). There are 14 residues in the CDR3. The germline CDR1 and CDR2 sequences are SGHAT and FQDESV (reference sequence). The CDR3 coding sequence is TGTGCGAGCAGCTTAGCGACCGGGGGAACTGAAGCTATCTTT. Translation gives CASSLATGGTEAIF.

CDR3 in DNA: TGTGCCAGCAGTGACACGCATGGGACAGGGAACACCGGGGAGCTGTTTTTT. This sequence encodes CASSDTHGTGNTGELFF. The gene calls are TRBV6-4 and TRBJ2-2; 8 bases match TRBD1. The CDR3 extends over 17 amino acids. Trimming cost V 2 bases and J 1 base; bases outside gene matches: 6. The germline CDR1 and CDR2 sequences are MRHNA and SNTAGT.

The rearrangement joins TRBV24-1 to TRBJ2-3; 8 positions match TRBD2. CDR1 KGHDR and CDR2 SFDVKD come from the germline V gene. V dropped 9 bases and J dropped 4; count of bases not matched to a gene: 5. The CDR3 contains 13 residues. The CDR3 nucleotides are TGTGCCACCTCCGGGACTAGTGCAGATACGCAGTATTTT. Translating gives CATSGTSADTQYF.

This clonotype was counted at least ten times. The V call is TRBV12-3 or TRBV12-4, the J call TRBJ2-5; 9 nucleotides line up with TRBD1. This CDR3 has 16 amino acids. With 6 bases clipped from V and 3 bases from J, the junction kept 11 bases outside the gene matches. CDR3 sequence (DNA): TGTGCCAGCAGCCCGTCCTGGACAGGGGCAAAAGAGACCCAGTACTTC. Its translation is CASSPSWTGAKETQYF.

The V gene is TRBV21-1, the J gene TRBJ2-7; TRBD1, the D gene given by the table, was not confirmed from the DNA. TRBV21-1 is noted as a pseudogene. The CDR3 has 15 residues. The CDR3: CASSKAGQGPYEQYF. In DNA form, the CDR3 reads TGTGCCAGCAGCAAAGCGGGTCAGGGGCCGTACGAGCAGTACTTC.